This TCR beta chain comes out of a study of T-cell memory formation after mild COVID-19. Whole-study findings and limits: Pre-infection memory already had some responding clones, implying cross-reactive memory joined. Second-wave clones that peaked on day 37 lacked confirmed SARS-CoV-2 specificity.

In its sample, this clonotype was seen a few times. The antigen is unknown. This CDR3 comprises 14 residues. Trimming left V 0 bases short and J 5 bases short, with 10 bases between. Germline values: CDR1 ENHRY, CDR2 SYGVKD. TCRdb re-derived calls from the 5' RACE reads in MiXCR, one entry per CDR3 protein. The sample lists about 340,000 distinct CDR3 sequences; around 13% were seen once. The sample taken for sequencing was PBMCs or a T cell subset sorted from them (not recorded which). This receptor was obtained from a man aged 18-30 years who had mild COVID-19 (a few samples of this study predate the infection). Cell type and time point are not known. The V and J genes are TRBV10-3 and TRBJ2-5, with D possibly TRBD1 on 5 matching bases. The CDR3 region has the DNA TGTGCCATCAGTGAGTCAACCAGGGTCGAGACCCAGTACTTC. Translating gives CAISESTRVETQYF.